This T cell receptor (beta chain) was recovered during a study of cytomegalovirus exposure and HLA in healthy donors. Looked up from germline, CDR1 is SGHRS and CDR2 is YFSETQ. V was cut by 6 bases and J by 8 bases, with 11 bases left in between. The CDR3 is 11 residues long. Amplification used 60 Vbeta primers and 13 Jbeta primers. The method was immunoSEQ multiplex PCR; TCRdb's version includes in-frame clones alone and lacks a portion of them. The table has about 36,000 clones, about 72% seen once. Regarding the study as a whole: Association with HLA alleles at 0.05 false discovery rate was found for 16,951 TCR beta sequences in a later analysis. The study listed under 200 cytomegalovirus-associated TCR beta chains.

This clone was found a few times. The antigen is not known. The sample comprised PBMCs. The clonotype originates from a man aged 25-45 years in good health and CMV-seronegative. The V gene is TRBV5-1, the J gene TRBJ1-2; D is undetermined. CDR3 sequence reads: CASKERGGYTF. The CDR3 region has the DNA TGCGCCAGCAAGGAGAGAGGGGGCTACACCTTC.